This T cell receptor beta chain was documented in a study of T cell responses to AZD1222 COVID-19 vaccine. TCRdb's table, derived via immunoSEQ multiplex PCR, lists solely in-frame clones and lacks some. The table records around 140,000 clones, 90% of them present only once. Looked up from germline, CDR1 is SGHVS and CDR2 is FQNEAQ. The CDR3 runs 17 residues. With 1 base clipped from V and 6 bases from J, the junction kept 11 bases outside the gene matches. A remark on this clone: Its target is unknown.

Overall study results and limits: Without day 14 samples, only post-peak T cell repertoires were studied. As reported, nearly half of all spike-specific TCRs target variant regions that are unmutated. Receipt of two AZD1222 doses was followed by a rise in Spike-specific TCR breadth and depth. Donors, mostly white British, included more females; clonal diversity was possibly underestimated.

The V call is TRBV7-8, the J call TRBJ2-1; 8 positions match TRBD1. This clonotype originated in an adult who received the AZD1222 COVID-19 vaccine. Here the sequenced sample was peripheral blood, taken 28 days after the second AZD1222 dose. The DNA for the CDR3 is TGTGCCAGCAGCTTAGTAGTTTTGGACAGGGTGACCAATGAGCAGTTCTTC. It yields the protein CASSLVVLDRVTNEQFF.